These T cell receptor beta chains were read from a single sample in a study of T-cell memory formation after mild COVID-19. TCRdb re-called the 5' RACE reads with MiXCR, one entry per CDR3 protein. In the table there are under 700,000 distinct CDR3 sequences, 20% of which are singletons. The sample taken for sequencing was PBMCs or a T cell subset sorted from them (not recorded which). These receptor sequences come from an adult woman who had mild COVID-19 (a few samples of this study predate the infection). Cell type and time point are not known. Both conserved end residues are part of each CDR3. The D gene is left open where the match is weak. Rows give clone size only sometimes, using once, few, many, or a class for an expanded clone.

>TRBV20-1|NA|NA|TRBJ1-1
CSASFGPLDTEAFF
TGCAGTGCTAGTTTCGGACCCTTGGACACTGAAGCTTTCTTT
>TRBV20-1|few|NA|TRBJ2-3
CSEARGDTQYF
TGCAGTGAGGCCAGGGGAGATACGCAGTATTTT
>TRBV20-1|NA|TRBD2|TRBJ2-7
CSAPRLAASYEQYF
TGCAGTGCTCCGCGACTAGCGGCCTCCTACGAGCAGTACTTC
>TRBV6-1|NA|NA|TRBJ2-5
CASSAGELETQYF
TGTGCCAGCAGTGCCGGGGAACTCGAGACCCAGTACTTC
>TRBV5-8|NA|NA|TRBJ1-2
CASSSLWGWGEGSGYTF
TGTGCCAGCAGCTCGTTGTGGGGATGGGGGGAAGGCAGCGGCTACACCTTC
>TRBV7-9|few|TRBD1|TRBJ1-3
CASSLPGQGDSGNTIYF
TGTGCCAGCAGCTTACCCGGACAGGGGGACTCTGGAAACACCATATATTTT
>TRBV7-9|NA|NA|TRBJ1-3
CASSLESNSGNTIYF
TGTGCCAGCAGCTTAGAGTCCAACTCTGGAAACACCATATATTTT
>TRBV19|NA|TRBD1|TRBJ2-5
CASSPRGTGRSETQYF
TGTGCCAGTAGCCCCCGAGGGACAGGGCGGTCGGAGACCCAGTACTTC
>TRBV5-6|NA|NA|TRBJ2-1
CASSLGETHFSEQFF
TGTGCCAGCAGCTTGGGGGAGACCCACTTCAGTGAGCAGTTCTTC
>TRBV4-1|NA|TRBD2|TRBJ2-3
CASSQAGTSGSTDTQYF
TGCGCCAGCAGCCAAGCGGGGACTAGCGGAAGCACAGATACGCAGTATTTT
>TRBV12-3/TRBV12-4|many|TRBD1|TRBJ2-7
CASSLTGGYEQYF
TGTGCCAGCAGCTTAACAGGGGGCTACGAGCAGTACTTC
>TRBV27|few|NA|TRBJ1-2
CASSLRVLGSYYGYTF
TGTGCCAGCAGTTTGAGGGTTTTGGGGTCCTACTATGGCTACACCTTC
>TRBV5-1|few|TRBD2|TRBJ2-7
CASSWGLVSGGIDEQYF
TGCGCCAGCAGCTGGGGACTAGTATCTGGCGGGATCGACGAGCAGTACTTC
>TRBV12-3/TRBV12-4|many|NA|TRBJ2-1
CASSPNPYNEQFF
TGTGCCAGCAGCCCGAACCCCTACAATGAGCAGTTCTTC
>TRBV5-1|many|NA|TRBJ2-7
CASSLTGPYYEQYF
TGTGCCAGCAGCCTTACCGGGCCCTACTACGAGCAGTACTTC
>TRBV4-1|NA|NA|TRBJ2-1
CASSHGLLRANEQFF
TGCGCCAGCTCCCACGGACTTCTCAGGGCCAATGAGCAGTTCTTC
>TRBV7-2|NA|TRBD1|TRBJ2-2
CASSPRADRASGELFF
TGTGCCAGCAGTCCCCGCGCCGACAGGGCGTCCGGGGAGCTGTTTTTT
>TRBV4-1|NA|NA|TRBJ2-2
CASSQDKNTGELFF
TGCGCCAGCAGCCAAGATAAGAACACCGGGGAGCTGTTTTTT
>TRBV20-1|few|NA|TRBJ1-1
CSARDARQRSVNTEAFF
TGCAGTGCTAGAGATGCCCGACAGCGGTCGGTGAACACTGAAGCTTTCTTT
>TRBV12-3/TRBV12-4|NA|TRBD1|TRBJ2-3
CASSGQGALNTQYF
TGTGCCAGCAGTGGACAGGGGGCGTTAAATACGCAGTATTTT
>TRBV19|NA|NA|TRBJ2-7
CASSESGSSYEQYF
TGTGCCAGTAGTGAGAGCGGCAGCTCCTACGAGCAGTACTTC
>TRBV6-1|few|TRBD2|TRBJ2-2
CASSPWGGISWRELFF
TGTGCCAGCAGCCCATGGGGGGGGATTTCCTGGCGGGAGCTGTTTTTT
>TRBV7-8|NA|TRBD2|TRBJ2-5
CASSLLAVQVETQYF
TGTGCCAGCAGCCTCCTAGCGGTACAGGTGGAGACCCAGTACTTC
>TRBV27|many|NA|TRBJ1-1
CASRGGNTEAFF
TGTGCCAGCAGAGGAGGGAACACTGAAGCTTTCTTT
>TRBV12-3/TRBV12-4|few|NA|TRBJ2-7
CASSLSMGPSSYEQYF
TGTGCCAGCAGTTTATCCATGGGACCCTCATCCTACGAGCAGTACTTC
>TRBV5-1|NA|NA|TRBJ2-3
CASSLGEGAQYF
TGCGCCAGCAGCTTGGGAGAGGGTGCCCAGTATTTT
>TRBV6-2/TRBV6-3|many|NA|TRBJ2-5
CASSYWGRPTETQYF
TGTGCCAGCAGTTACTGGGGCCGTCCTACAGAGACCCAGTACTTC
>TRBV30|NA|NA|TRBJ2-2
CAWSAGTTGELFF
TGTGCCTGGAGTGCCGGGACCACCGGGGAGCTGTTTTTT
>TRBV7-6|NA|NA|TRBJ2-2
CASSPIPPGPRRTGELFF
TGTGCCAGCAGCCCTATACCTCCGGGACCCCGGAGGACCGGGGAGCTGTTTTTT
>TRBV10-3|NA|TRBD1|TRBJ2-7
CAISEGQGYEQYF
TGTGCCATCAGTGAGGGACAGGGGTACGAGCAGTACTTC
>TRBV5-8|NA|TRBD2|TRBJ2-1
CASSLRFSGVGNEQFF
TGTGCCAGCAGCTTGCGGTTTAGCGGGGTGGGCAATGAGCAGTTCTTC
>TRBV19|NA|NA|TRBJ1-2
CASSILGESSYGYTF
TGTGCCAGTAGTATATTAGGGGAATCATCCTATGGCTACACCTTC
>TRBV27|few|NA|TRBJ2-5
CASSSTLQETQYF
TGTGCCAGCAGTTCCACGCTCCAAGAGACCCAGTACTTC
>TRBV4-3|NA|TRBD1|TRBJ2-6
CASSLETDRGSGANVLTF
TGCGCCAGCAGCCTCGAGACAGACAGGGGCTCTGGGGCCAACGTCCTGACTTTC
>TRBV7-2|NA|TRBD2|TRBJ2-3
CASSFRGLADYTDTQYF
TGTGCCAGCAGCTTCCGAGGGCTAGCGGATTACACAGATACGCAGTATTTT
>TRBV10-3|NA|NA|TRBJ2-7
CAISESLQSYEQYF
TGTGCCATCAGTGAGTCCTTGCAGTCCTACGAGCAGTACTTC
>TRBV5-6|NA|NA|TRBJ1-1
CASSLVLRVGGLLNTEAFF
TGTGCCAGCAGCTTGGTCCTCCGAGTGGGGGGGCTTCTGAACACTGAAGCTTTCTTT
>TRBV27|NA|NA|TRBJ1-1
CASSLSGQYTEAFF
TGTGCCAGCAGTTTATCCGGGCAGTACACTGAAGCTTTCTTT
>TRBV29-1|many|NA|TRBJ2-3
CSVDEGGQGTDTQYF
TGCAGCGTTGACGAGGGGGGGCAGGGCACAGATACGCAGTATTTT
>TRBV20-1|once|NA|TRBJ1-3
CSARPSWVQDSGNTIYF
TGCAGTGCTAGACCTTCTTGGGTGCAGGACTCTGGAAACACCATATATTTT
>TRBV24-1|NA|TRBD2|TRBJ2-1
CATSDRLASSYNEQFF
TGTGCCACCAGTGATCGACTAGCGAGCTCCTACAATGAGCAGTTCTTC
>TRBV5-1|NA|NA|TRBJ1-1
CASSLDRSGNTEAFF
TGCGCCAGCAGCTTGGACAGGAGCGGGAACACTGAAGCTTTCTTT
>TRBV7-2|once|TRBD1|TRBJ1-2
CASSMGQGEIYGYTF
TGTGCCAGCAGCATGGGACAGGGGGAAATCTATGGCTACACCTTC
>TRBV11-2|NA|NA|TRBJ2-3
CASGLALAFTDTQYF
TGTGCCAGCGGATTGGCCTTAGCTTTCACAGATACGCAGTATTTT
>TRBV30|NA|NA|TRBJ2-7
CAWSGTPHRGAYEQYF
TGTGCCTGGAGTGGCACCCCCCACCGCGGCGCCTACGAGCAGTACTTC
>TRBV5-6|NA|TRBD2|TRBJ2-7
CASSLLLAGGLLSYEQYF
TGTGCCAGCAGCTTGCTCCTAGCGGGAGGCCTACTATCTTACGAGCAGTACTTC
>TRBV7-8|few|TRBD2|TRBJ2-7
CASSLASVAGGSYEQYF
TGTGCCAGCAGCTTAGCGTCCGTAGCGGGAGGCAGCTACGAGCAGTACTTC
>TRBV5-6|few|NA|TRBJ2-2
CASSLDRNGELFF
TGTGCCAGCAGCTTGGACAGAAACGGGGAGCTGTTTTTT
>TRBV6-6|once|TRBD2|TRBJ2-7
CASSYAAGGLYEQYF
TGTGCCAGCAGTTACGCGGCGGGGGGTCTCTACGAGCAGTACTTC
>TRBV6-2/TRBV6-3|NA|TRBD2|TRBJ2-7
CASSYSSSLGGRSLYEQYF
TGTGCCAGCAGTTACTCTTCTTCCCTTGGCGGGAGGTCTCTGTACGAGCAGTACTTC
>TRBV11-2|NA|NA|TRBJ2-1
CASSSRTGEISYNEQFF
TGTGCCAGCAGCTCGAGGACGGGGGAAATCTCCTACAATGAGCAGTTCTTC